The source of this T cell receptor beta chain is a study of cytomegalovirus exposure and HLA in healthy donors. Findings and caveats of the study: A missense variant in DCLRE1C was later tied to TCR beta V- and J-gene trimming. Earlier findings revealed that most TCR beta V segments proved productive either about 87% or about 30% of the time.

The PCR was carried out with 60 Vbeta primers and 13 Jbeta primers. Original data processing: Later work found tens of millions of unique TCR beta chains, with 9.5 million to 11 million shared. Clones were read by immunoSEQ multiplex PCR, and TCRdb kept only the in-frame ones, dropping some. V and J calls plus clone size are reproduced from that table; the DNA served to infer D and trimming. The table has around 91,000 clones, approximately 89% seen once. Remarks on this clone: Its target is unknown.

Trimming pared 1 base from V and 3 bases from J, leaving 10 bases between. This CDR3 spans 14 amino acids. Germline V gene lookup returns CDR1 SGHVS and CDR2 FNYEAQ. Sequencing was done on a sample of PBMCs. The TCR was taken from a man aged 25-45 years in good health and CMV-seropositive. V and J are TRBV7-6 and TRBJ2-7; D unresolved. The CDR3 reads CASSLGALRYEQYF. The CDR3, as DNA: TGTGCCAGCAGCTTAGGGGCATTACGCTACGAGCAGTACTTC.